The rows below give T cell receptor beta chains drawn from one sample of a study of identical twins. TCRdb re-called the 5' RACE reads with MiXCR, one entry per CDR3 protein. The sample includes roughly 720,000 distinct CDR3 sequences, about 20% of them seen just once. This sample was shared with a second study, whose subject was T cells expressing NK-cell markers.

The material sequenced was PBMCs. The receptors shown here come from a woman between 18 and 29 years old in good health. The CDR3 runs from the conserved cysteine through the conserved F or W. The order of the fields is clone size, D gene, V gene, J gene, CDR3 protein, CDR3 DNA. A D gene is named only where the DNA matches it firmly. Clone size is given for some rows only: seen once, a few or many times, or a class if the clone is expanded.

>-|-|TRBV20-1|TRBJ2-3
CSAKIAGGDTQYF
TGCAGTGCTAAAATAGCAGGCGGAGATACGCAGTATTTT
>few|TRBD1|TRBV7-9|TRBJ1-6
CASSDQQGTHSPLHF
TGTGCCAGCAGCGACCAACAGGGGACTCATTCACCCCTCCACTTT
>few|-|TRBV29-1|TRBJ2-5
CSVRPTGLEETQYF
TGCAGCGTTAGGCCGACGGGGTTAGAAGAGACCCAGTACTTC
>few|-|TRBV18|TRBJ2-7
CASSPRARGDYEQYF
TGTGCCAGCTCACCCCGCGCTCGAGGAGACTACGAGCAGTACTTC
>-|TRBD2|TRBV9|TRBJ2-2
CASSSTGLPYTGELFF
TGTGCCAGCAGCTCAACGGGACTACCCTACACCGGGGAGCTGTTTTTT
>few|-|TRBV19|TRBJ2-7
CASSISAEYYEQYF
TGTGCCAGTAGTATATCGGCTGAATACTACGAGCAGTACTTC
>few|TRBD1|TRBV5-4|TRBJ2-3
CASRTDRGTDTQYF
TGTGCCAGCAGAACTGACAGGGGAACAGATACGCAGTATTTT
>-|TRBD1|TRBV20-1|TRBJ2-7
CSARHPPRTGYNEQYF
TGCAGTGCTAGACACCCCCCCCGGACAGGGTATAACGAGCAGTACTTC
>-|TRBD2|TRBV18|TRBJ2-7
CASSRAGSGYSYEQYF
TGTGCCAGCTCACGGGCGGGTAGCGGGTACTCCTACGAGCAGTACTTC
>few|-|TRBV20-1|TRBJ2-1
CSAREEGRRYNEQFF
TGCAGTGCTAGGGAAGAGGGACGGCGTTACAATGAGCAGTTCTTC
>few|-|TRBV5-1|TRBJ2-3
CASSLEGRPTDTQYF
TGCGCCAGCAGCTTGGAAGGCAGGCCCACAGATACGCAGTATTTT
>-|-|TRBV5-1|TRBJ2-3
CASTRAGQSTDTQYF
TGCGCCAGCACGAGAGCGGGACAAAGCACAGATACGCAGTATTTT
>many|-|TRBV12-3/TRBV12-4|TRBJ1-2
CASSFGGTNYGYTF
TGTGCCAGCAGTTTTGGGGGGACTAACTATGGCTACACCTTC
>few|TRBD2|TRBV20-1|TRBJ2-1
CSARSGGAYNEQFF
TGCAGTGCTCGTAGCGGGGGGGCCTACAATGAGCAGTTCTTC
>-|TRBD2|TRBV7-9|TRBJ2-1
CASSLGLAEGNEQFF
TGTGCCAGCAGCTTAGGACTAGCGGAGGGGAATGAGCAGTTCTTC
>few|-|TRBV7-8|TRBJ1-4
CASSPRRQTNEKLFF
TGTGCCAGCAGCCCGAGGCGGCAGACTAATGAAAAACTGTTTTTT
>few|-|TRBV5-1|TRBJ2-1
CASSLMLARYNEQFF
TGCGCCAGCAGCTTGATGCTAGCGCGGTACAATGAGCAGTTCTTC
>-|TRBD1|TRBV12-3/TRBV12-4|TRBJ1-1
CASSSNQGGEAFF
TGTGCCAGCAGTTCGAACCAGGGGGGTGAAGCTTTCTTT
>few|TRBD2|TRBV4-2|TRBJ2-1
CASSLGLASDNEQFF
TGTGCCAGCAGCCTGGGACTAGCGTCCGACAATGAGCAGTTCTTC
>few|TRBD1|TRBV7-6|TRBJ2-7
CASSLMGTGLYEQYF
TGTGCCAGCAGCTTGATGGGGACAGGGCTCTACGAGCAGTACTTC
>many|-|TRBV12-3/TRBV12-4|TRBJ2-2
CATSNTGELFF
TGTGCCACCTCGAACACCGGGGAGCTGTTTTTT
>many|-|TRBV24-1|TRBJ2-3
CATSDLGSTDTQYF
TGTGCCACCAGTGACCTGGGGAGCACAGATACGCAGTATTTT
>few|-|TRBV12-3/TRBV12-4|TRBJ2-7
CASSLGAIRAYEQYF
TGTGCCAGCAGTTTGGGCGCTATCCGGGCGTACGAGCAGTACTTC
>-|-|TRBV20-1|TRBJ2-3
CSGESGTDTQYF
TGCAGTGGAGAAAGCGGCACAGATACGCAGTATTTT
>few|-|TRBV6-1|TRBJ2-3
CASSPHGTSTDTQYF
TGTGCCAGCAGTCCCCATGGGACCAGCACAGATACGCAGTATTTT
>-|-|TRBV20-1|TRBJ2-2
CSARDQGGNTGELFF
TGCAGTGCTAGAGATCAGGGCGGAAACACCGGGGAGCTGTTTTTT
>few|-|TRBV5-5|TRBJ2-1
CASSPDGGLSYNEQFF
TGTGCCAGCAGCCCGGATGGCGGGCTTTCCTACAATGAGCAGTTCTTC
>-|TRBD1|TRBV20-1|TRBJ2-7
CSARATVLTGHSYEQYF
TGCAGTGCTAGAGCCACCGTATTGACAGGGCACTCCTACGAGCAGTACTTC
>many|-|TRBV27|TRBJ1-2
CASSLTGDGYTF
TGTGCCAGCAGCTTAACGGGGGACGGCTACACCTTC
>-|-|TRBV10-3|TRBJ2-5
CAISTPPPRETQYF
TGTGCCATCAGTACGCCCCCCCCCCGAGAGACCCAGTACTTC
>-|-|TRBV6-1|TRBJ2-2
CASSVPGTTGTGELFF
TGTGCCAGCAGTGTCCCGGGCACCACTGGAACCGGGGAGCTGTTTTTT
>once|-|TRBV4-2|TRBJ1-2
CASSQDEGPYGYTF
TGTGCCAGCAGCCAAGATGAGGGCCCCTATGGCTACACCTTC
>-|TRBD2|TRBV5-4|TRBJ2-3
CASSESGGRYTQYF
TGTGCCAGCAGCGAAAGCGGGGGGCGCTATACGCAGTATTTT
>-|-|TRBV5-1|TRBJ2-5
CASSPTFQETQYF
TGCGCCAGCAGCCCAACCTTCCAAGAGACCCAGTACTTC
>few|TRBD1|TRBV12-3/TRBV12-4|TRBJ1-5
CASRWGGTRGQPQHF
TGTGCCAGCAGGTGGGGGGGGACCAGGGGGCAGCCCCAGCATTTT
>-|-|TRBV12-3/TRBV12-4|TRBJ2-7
CASKLEVSAYEQYF
TGTGCCAGCAAACTCGAGGTCAGTGCCTACGAGCAGTACTTC
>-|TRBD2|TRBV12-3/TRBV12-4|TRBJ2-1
CASSFSGGIYNEQFF
TGTGCCAGCAGTTTCAGCGGGGGGATATACAATGAGCAGTTCTTC
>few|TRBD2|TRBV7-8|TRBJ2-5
CASSLAAAGGRETQYF
TGTGCCAGCAGCTTAGCCGCAGCGGGAGGGCGTGAGACCCAGTACTTC
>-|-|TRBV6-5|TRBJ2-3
CASSEDTDTQYF
TGTGCCAGCAGTGAGGACACAGATACGCAGTATTTT
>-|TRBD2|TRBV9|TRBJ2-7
CASSVLAGGGNEQYF
TGTGCCAGCAGCGTGTTAGCGGGAGGAGGGAACGAGCAGTACTTC
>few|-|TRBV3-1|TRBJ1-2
CASSQGPGDYGYTF
TGTGCCAGCAGCCAAGGTCCAGGGGACTATGGCTACACCTTC
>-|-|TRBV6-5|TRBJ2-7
CASSYSRDHEQYF
TGTGCCAGCAGTTACAGCAGGGACCACGAGCAGTACTTC
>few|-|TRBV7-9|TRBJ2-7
CASSFSAGEQYF
TGTGCCAGCAGCTTCTCGGCTGGCGAGCAGTACTTC
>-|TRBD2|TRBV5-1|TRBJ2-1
CASSTLAGEFSAEQFF
TGCGCCAGCAGCACCCTAGCGGGAGAGTTTTCGGCTGAGCAGTTCTTC
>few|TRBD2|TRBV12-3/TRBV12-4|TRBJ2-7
CASSALAGGSYEQYF
TGTGCCAGCAGTGCGCTAGCGGGGGGGTCCTACGAGCAGTACTTC
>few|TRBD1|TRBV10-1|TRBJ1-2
CASSESTGQTLDGYTF
TGCGCCAGCAGTGAGTCGACGGGACAGACCCTTGATGGCTACACCTTC
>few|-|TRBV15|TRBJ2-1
CATSRGGQGVAGPDEQFF
TGTGCCACCAGCAGAGGGGGACAAGGGGTAGCGGGTCCGGATGAGCAGTTCTTC
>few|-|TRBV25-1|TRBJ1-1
CASSLHVEAFF
TGTGCCAGCAGCTTACACGTTGAAGCTTTCTTT
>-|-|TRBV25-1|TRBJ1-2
CASSPRRQNYGYTF
TGTGCCAGCAGTCCCCGGCGCCAGAACTATGGCTACACCTTC
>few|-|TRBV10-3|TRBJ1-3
CAIKGRFSGNTIYF
TGTGCCATCAAAGGAAGATTCTCTGGAAACACCATATATTTT
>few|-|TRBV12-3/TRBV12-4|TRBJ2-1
CASNLGGRSYNEQFF
TGTGCCAGCAATTTGGGGGGCCGGTCCTACAATGAGCAGTTCTTC
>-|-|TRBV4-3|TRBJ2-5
CASSQDPREAQYF
TGCGCCAGCAGCCAAGATCCGAGGGAGGCCCAGTACTTC
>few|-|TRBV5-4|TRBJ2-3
CASSLVPAGISDTQYF
TGTGCCAGCAGCTTGGTCCCGGCAGGGATCTCAGATACGCAGTATTTT
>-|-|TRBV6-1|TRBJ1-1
CASTPLGQVLLKGAFF
TGTGCCAGCACCCCCCTCGGGCAGGTACTCCTTAAGGGAGCTTTCTTT
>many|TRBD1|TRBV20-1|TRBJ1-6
CSATDSQTGVGSPLHF
TGCAGTGCTACGGATTCACAGACAGGGGTGGGATCACCCCTCCACTTT
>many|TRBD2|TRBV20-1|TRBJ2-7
CSARTWTSGDSYEQYF
TGCAGTGCTAGAACCTGGACTAGCGGGGACTCCTACGAGCAGTACTTC
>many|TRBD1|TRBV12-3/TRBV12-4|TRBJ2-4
CASSDRVANIQYF
TGTGCCAGCAGTGACAGGGTTGCAAACATTCAGTACTTC
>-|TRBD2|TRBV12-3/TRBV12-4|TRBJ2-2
CASSHTGTDGGSGELFF
TGTGCCAGCAGCCATACCGGGACTGACGGGGGGTCCGGGGAGCTGTTTTTT
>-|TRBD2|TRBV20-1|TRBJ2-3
CSARSTSGIASTDTQYF
TGCAGTGCGCGTTCTACTAGCGGGATAGCTAGCACAGATACGCAGTATTTT
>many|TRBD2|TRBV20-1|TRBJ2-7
CSARDQREPYEQYF
TGCAGTGCTAGAGATCAGCGGGAGCCCTACGAGCAGTACTTC